This T cell receptor (beta chain) stems from a study of cytomegalovirus exposure and HLA in healthy donors. The CDR3 contains 13 residues. V was clipped by 4 bases and J by 3 bases, with 10 bases between them. Per germline, CDR1 SGHNT and CDR2 YYREEE (reference sequence). Produced via immunoSEQ multiplex PCR; TCRdb's table is partial and in-frame only. The data contain about 170,000 clones, about 89% of them singletons. The chain employs TRBV5-4 and TRBJ1-2, with D possibly being TRBD1 (6 bases). This clonotype was sampled from a man between 18 and 35 years old in good health and CMV-seropositive. What was sequenced was PBMCs. CDR3 loop: CASSRTADYGYTF. The CDR3 DNA reads as TGTGCCAGCAGCCGGACAGCCGACTATGGCTACACCTTC. The whole variable domain, remainder taken from reference TRBV5-4 and TRBJ1-2, is ETGVTQSPTHLIKTRGQQVTLRCSSQSGHNTVSWYQQALGQGPQFIFQYYREEENGRGNFPPRFSGLQFPNYSSELNVNALELDDSALYLCASSRTADYGYTFGSGTRLTVV.